The rows below give T cell receptor beta chains drawn from one sample of a study of neoadjuvant anti-PD-1 for oral cavity cancer. Using immunoSEQ multiplex PCR, the repertoire was profiled, and TCRdb retains in-frame clones only, with some absent. The table includes 12,000 to 15,000 clones, 60% to 70% detected once. Sequenced here: PBMCs, sampled before nivolumab (anti-PD-1) treatment. The source of these receptors is a person aged 35 to 85 with oral cavity squamous cell carcinoma. CDR3s include the opening cysteine and the closing phenylalanine or tryptophan. A D gene is named only where the DNA matches it firmly. Part of the rows lack a size; the others show once, few, many or a class for expanded clones.

. TRBJ2-7 TRBV15 . 19 CATSRDDFERYHTYYEQYF TGTGCCACCAGCAGAGATGATTTTGAACGATACCATACTTACTACGAGCAGTACTTC
. TRBJ1-2 TRBV19 . 13 CATTSVGGYGYTF TGTGCCACCACCTCGGTAGGGGGCTATGGCTACACCTTC
. TRBJ2-2 TRBV21-1 . 15 CASNESGGNTGELFF TGTGCCAGCAACGAATCAGGGGGTAACACCGGGGAGCTGTTTTTT
. TRBJ2-3 TRBV10-3 few 14 CAISEFRGTDTQYF TGTGCCATCAGTGAGTTCCGGGGCACAGATACGCAGTATTTT
. TRBJ2-3 TRBV9 . 11 CASSVGDTQYF TGTGCCAGCAGCGTAGGAGATACGCAGTATTTT
TRBD2 TRBJ2-7 TRBV7-9 few 16 CASSSAGGTRSYEQYF TGTGCCAGCAGCTCGGCGGGGGGGACGCGCTCCTACGAGCAGTACTTC
. TRBJ1-5 TRBV5-8 . 15 CAGRPRGTGYQPQHF TGTGCCGGACGCCCCCGGGGCACAGGGTATCAGCCCCAGCATTTT
. TRBJ1-1 TRBV27 . 14 CASSLAGPPTEAFF TGTGCCAGCAGTTTAGCCGGGCCCCCCACTGAAGCTTTCTTT
. TRBJ1-6 TRBV10-3 . 13 CAISNSYNSPLHF TGTGCCATCAGCAACTCCTATAATTCACCCCTCCACTTT
. TRBJ2-5 TRBV11-2 . 14 CASSAGASQETQYF TGTGCCAGCAGTGCGGGGGCTTCCCAAGAGACCCAGTACTTC
. TRBJ1-1 TRBV2 once 16 CASSEQGWVSNTEAFF TGTGCCAGCAGTGAACAGGGATGGGTATCGAACACTGAAGCTTTCTTT
TRBD2 TRBJ2-3 TRBV28 . 20 CASSNPGRWGGLEIGDTQYF TGTGCCAGCAGTAACCCGGGGCGATGGGGGGGTCTCGAGATTGGAGATACGCAGTATTTT
TRBD2 TRBJ2-3 TRBV11-2 . 16 CASSPTLAGGTDTQYF TGTGCCAGCAGCCCCACACTAGCGGGGGGCACAGATACGCAGTATTTT
. TRBJ1-6 TRBV30 . 13 CAWSPQGNSPLHF TGTGCCTGGAGCCCTCAGGGTAATTCACCCCTCCACTTT
. TRBJ2-1 TRBV4-1 . 18 CASSQGFSGAALRDEQFF TGCGCCAGCAGCCAAGGCTTCTCGGGAGCGGCACTTAGGGATGAGCAGTTCTTC
. TRBJ2-2 TRBV2 . 16 CASSDSLTWDTGELFF TGTGCCAGCAGTGATTCACTTACATGGGACACCGGGGAGCTGTTTTTT
. TRBJ2-1 TRBV7-8 . 13 CASSGQGGNEQFF TGTGCCAGCAGCGGCCAGGGCGGCAATGAGCAGTTCTTC
. TRBJ1-1 TRBV7-9 . 14 CASSKDQPRTEAFF TGTGCCAGCAGCAAGGACCAACCGAGGACTGAAGCTTTCTTT
TRBD1 TRBJ1-1 TRBV13 few 18 CASSPKGGTAPLGTEAFF TGTGCCAGCAGCCCTAAGGGGGGGACAGCCCCTTTGGGCACTGAAGCTTTCTTT
. TRBJ1-3 TRBV30 . 11 CAWRSGNTIYF TGTGCCTGGAGGTCCGGAAACACCATATATTTT
. TRBJ1-2 TRBV2 few 12 CASSVTGRGYTF TGTGCCAGCAGTGTCACAGGAAGGGGCTACACCTTC
. TRBJ2-3 TRBV6-1 . 16 CASTDYSGFGTDTQYF TGTGCCAGCACTGATTATAGCGGATTTGGTACAGATACGCAGTATTTT
TRBD1 TRBJ1-2 TRBV5-4 . 15 CASSPGQHSNYGYTF TGTGCCAGCAGCCCGGGACAGCATAGCAACTATGGCTACACCTTC
TRBD1 TRBJ1-5 TRBV27 . 14 CASRQGIENQPQHF TGTGCCAGTCGACAGGGGATCGAGAATCAGCCCCAGCATTTT
. TRBJ1-2 TRBV29-1 few 14 CSVDSREANYGYTF TGCAGCGTTGATTCGAGGGAAGCTAACTATGGCTACACCTTC
. TRBJ1-2 TRBV7-6 . 12 CASSPDTYGYTF TGTGCCAGCAGCCCCGACACCTATGGCTACACCTTC
. TRBJ2-7 TRBV7-2 . 19 CASSRLPTEGPVDGYEQYF TGTGCCAGCAGCCGTCTCCCGACTGAGGGCCCTGTAGATGGCTACGAGCAGTACTTC
. TRBJ1-5 TRBV25-1 . 13 CASSQGYNQPQHF TGTGCCAGCAGCCAGGGGTACAATCAGCCCCAGCATTTT
. TRBJ2-1 TRBV29-1 . 15 CSVLRDTNSYNEQFF TGCAGCGTGCTCCGGGACACCAACTCCTACAATGAGCAGTTCTTC
. TRBJ1-1 TRBV7-3 . 13 CASSVKVNTEAFF TGTGCCAGCAGCGTCAAGGTCAACACTGAAGCTTTCTTT
. TRBJ1-3 TRBV6-1 . 16 CASSEQSQSSGNTIYF TGTGCCAGCAGTGAACAGTCTCAGAGCTCTGGAAACACCATATATTTT
. TRBJ1-5 TRBV4-1 few 15 CASSQAQASNQPQHF TGCGCCAGCAGCCAAGCACAGGCAAGCAATCAGCCCCAGCATTTT
. TRBJ1-2 TRBV5-1 . 15 CASSLGVLGAHGYTF TGCGCCAGCAGCTTGGGTGTTCTGGGGGCGCATGGCTACACCTTC
. TRBJ2-5 TRBV7-2 . 15 CASSKQQGVGETQYF TGTGCCAGCAGCAAACAACAGGGAGTAGGAGAGACCCAGTACTTC
. TRBJ1-4 TRBV13 . 14 CASSLQGSGEKLFF TGTGCCAGCAGCCTCCAGGGAAGCGGTGAAAAACTGTTTTTT
. TRBJ2-3 TRBV5-4 . 16 CASSLSDWYNTDTQYF TGTGCCAGCAGCTTGAGTGATTGGTACAACACAGATACGCAGTATTTT
. TRBJ2-7 TRBV28 . 13 CASSFGVTYEQYF TGTGCCAGCAGTTTTGGGGTCACCTACGAGCAGTACTTC
. TRBJ1-3 TRBV9 few 15 CASSVGHLSGNTIYF TGTGCCAGCAGCGTAGGACACCTCTCTGGAAACACCATATATTTT
. TRBJ2-6 TRBV7-3 . 16 CASSLNEGSGANVLTF TGTGCCAGCAGCTTAAACGAGGGCTCTGGGGCCAACGTCCTGACTTTC
. TRBJ1-2 TRBV15 . 14 CATSVVFSQTGYTF TGTGCCACCAGCGTTGTTTTTAGTCAGACGGGCTACACCTTC
. TRBJ1-4 TRBV5-1 . 14 CASSLVPKDEKLFF TGCGCCAGCAGCTTGGTACCTAAAGATGAAAAACTGTTTTTT
. TRBJ1-1 TRBV10-2 . 12 CASSASSTEAFF TGCGCCAGCAGTGCCAGTTCCACTGAAGCTTTCTTT
. TRBJ1-3 TRBV5-8 . 15 CASSQGWGSGNTIYF TGTGCCAGCAGCCAAGGGTGGGGGTCCGGAAACACCATATATTTT
TRBD1 TRBJ1-3 TRBV10-3 . 14 CATARDSSGNTIYF TGTGCCACCGCAAGGGACAGCTCTGGAAACACCATATATTTT
. TRBJ2-7 TRBV28 . 15 CASSLSDRHSYEQYF TGTGCCAGCAGTTTAAGCGACAGGCACTCCTACGAGCAGTACTTC
TRBD1 TRBJ2-7 TRBV2 . 15 CASSSSGTGFGEQYF TGTGCCAGCAGCTCCTCCGGGACAGGGTTCGGGGAGCAGTACTTC
. TRBJ1-1 TRBV5-4 . 13 CASSPELNTEAFF TGTGCCAGCAGCCCTGAACTGAACACTGAAGCTTTCTTT
TRBD1 TRBJ1-5 TRBV5-5 . 15 CASSEGTGGSQPQHF TGTGCCAGCAGCGAGGGGACAGGGGGCAGTCAGCCCCAGCATTTT
TRBD2 TRBJ2-3 TRBV6-6 . 14 CASNPQGGADTQYF TGTGCCAGCAACCCCCAGGGAGGGGCAGATACGCAGTATTTT
TRBD1 TRBJ1-3 TRBV7-8 . 19 CASSPFWDRGSESGNTIYF TGTGCCAGCAGCCCCTTCTGGGACAGGGGATCGGAATCTGGAAACACCATATATTTT